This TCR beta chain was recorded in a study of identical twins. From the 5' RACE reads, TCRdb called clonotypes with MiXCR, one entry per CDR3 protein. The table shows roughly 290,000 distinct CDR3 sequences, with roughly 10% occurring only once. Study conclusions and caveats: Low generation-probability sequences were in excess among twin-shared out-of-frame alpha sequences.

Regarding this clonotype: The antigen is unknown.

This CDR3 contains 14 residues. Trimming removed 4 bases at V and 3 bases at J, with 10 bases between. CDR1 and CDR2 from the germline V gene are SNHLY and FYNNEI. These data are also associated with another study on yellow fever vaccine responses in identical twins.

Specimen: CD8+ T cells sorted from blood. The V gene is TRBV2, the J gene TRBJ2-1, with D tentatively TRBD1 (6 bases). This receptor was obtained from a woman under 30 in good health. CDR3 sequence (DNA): TGTGCCAGCAGTGCAGGGGATGACTACAATGAGCAGTTCTTC. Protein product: CASSAGDDYNEQFF.